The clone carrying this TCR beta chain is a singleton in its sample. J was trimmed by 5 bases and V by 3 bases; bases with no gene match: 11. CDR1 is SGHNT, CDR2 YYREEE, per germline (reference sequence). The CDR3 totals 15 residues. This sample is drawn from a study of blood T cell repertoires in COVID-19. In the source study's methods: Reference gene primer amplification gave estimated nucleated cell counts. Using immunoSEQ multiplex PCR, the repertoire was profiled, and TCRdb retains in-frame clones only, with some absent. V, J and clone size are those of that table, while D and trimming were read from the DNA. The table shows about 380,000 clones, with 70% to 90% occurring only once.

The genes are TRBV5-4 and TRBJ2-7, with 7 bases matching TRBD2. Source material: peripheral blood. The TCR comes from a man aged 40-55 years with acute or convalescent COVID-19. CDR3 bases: TGTGCCAGCAGCTACCGTTGGGGCGGGAGTGACGAGCAGTACTTC. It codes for CASSYRWGGSDEQYF.